Below are 6 T cell receptor beta chains sequenced from a single sample in a study of T cell repertoires in cytomegalovirus infection. TCRdb independently ran MiXCR on the reads; one entry per CDR3 protein. The sample shows nearly 550,000 distinct CDR3 sequences, about 15% of them seen only once. The sample was CD8+ T cells from PBMCs. These TCRs come from a human donor in good health (CMV status not recorded). Some clones in this sample may be carry-over from other donors' samples.

This clonotype was observed at least ten times. The CDR3 coding sequence is TGTGCCAGCAGCCTAGACCCCGAAATACTCCTGGGGAACACTGAAGCTTTCTTT. This sequence encodes CASSLDPEILLGNTEAFF. The V and J genes are TRBV7-9 and TRBJ1-1; D call uncertain. Germline V gives CDR1 SEHNR, CDR2 FQNEAQ (reference sequence). There are 18 residues in the CDR3. Trimming left V 5 bases short and J 1 base short, with 23 bases between.

This chain joins TRBV9 and TRBJ2-7; 12 bases map to TRBD2. Germline V gene data show CDR1 as SGDLS and CDR2 as YYNGEE. This CDR3 comprises 16 residues. With 4 bases clipped from V and 7 bases from J, the junction kept 12 bases outside the gene matches. CDR3 DNA sequence: TGTGCCAGCAGCCCAAGGACTAGCGGGAACCTCTGGGAGCAGTACTTC. Translation: CASSPRTSGNLWEQYF.

This clonotype was seen many times. V and J are TRBV7-9 and TRBJ1-1, with a weak D call TRBD1 (5 bases). From germline, CDR1 is SEHNR and CDR2 FQNEAQ (reference sequence). There are 16 residues in the CDR3. With 2 bases removed from V and 1 base from J, the gap between germline ends came to 14 bases. The CDR3 here is CASSLIWDVKNTEAFF. The CDR3 DNA is TGTGCCAGCAGCTTAATTTGGGACGTAAAGAACACTGAAGCTTTCTTT.

This clonotype was picked up a small number of times. The gene calls are TRBV24-1 and TRBJ1-1; D is undetermined. From germline, CDR1 is KGHDR and CDR2 SFDVKD. The CDR3 contains 13 residues. Trimming removed 4 bases at V and 4 bases at J, with 9 bases between. CDR3 sequence reads: CATSDQRATEAFF. Here the CDR3 DNA reads TGTGCCACCAGTGACCAGAGGGCCACTGAAGCTTTCTTT.

Here the CDR3 DNA reads TGTGCCAGTAGCCCTCCCCGACGGGACACTGAAGCTTTCTTT. Protein: CASSPPRRDTEAFF. The rearrangement links TRBV19 to TRBJ1-1; D unresolved. V was clipped by 6 bases and J by 3 bases, with 14 bases between them. Germline assignment: CDR1 LNHDA and CDR2 SQIVND (reference sequence). This CDR3 comprises 14 residues.

This chain uses TRBV12-3 or TRBV12-4 with TRBJ2-1; no clear D. The CDR3 has 13 residues. Trimming took off 3 bases at V and 5 bases at J, with 8 bases between the two ends. CDR3 in DNA: TGTGCCAGCAGTTTCACGGTAGACAATGAGCAGTTCTTC. This gives the protein CASSFTVDNEQFF.